This TCR beta chain originates from a study of CD8+ T cells in alopecia areata. The authors extracted RNA and reverse transcribed it into cDNA as the sequencing template. The repertoire was sequenced with immunoSEQ multiplex PCR; TCRdb's copy has only in-frame clones and lacks some. Of around 300,000 clones in the sample, 60% were seen once. Regarding this clone: Other DNA sequences of this sample code for an identical CDR3.

Treatment: oral pan-JAK inhibitor, 5-10 mg twice daily. Cell sorting on a FACSAria was used to separate CD4+ and CD8+ T cells from the PBMCs. The CDR3 totals 11 residues. The V end was cut by 3 bases, the J end by 3 bases, with 2 bases between. Germline values: CDR1 SEHNR, CDR2 FQNEAQ (reference sequence). This receptor was taken from a human donor with alopecia areata. The rearrangement uses TRBV7-9 and TRBJ2-5; D is uncertain. Sample: CD4+ T cells sorted from blood, taken at roughly week 53, from a patient treated with tofacitinib. Written as DNA, the CDR3 is TGTGCCAGCAGCTTTAAAGAGACCCAGTACTTC. Its translation: CASSFKETQYF. The full variable domain, rest sourced from reference TRBV7-9 and TRBJ2-5, is DTGVSQNPRHKITKRGQNVTFRCDPISEHNRLYWYRQTLGQGPEFLTYFQNEAQLEKSRLLSDRFSAERPKGSFSTLEIQRTEQGDSAMYLCASSFKETQYFGPGTRLLVL.